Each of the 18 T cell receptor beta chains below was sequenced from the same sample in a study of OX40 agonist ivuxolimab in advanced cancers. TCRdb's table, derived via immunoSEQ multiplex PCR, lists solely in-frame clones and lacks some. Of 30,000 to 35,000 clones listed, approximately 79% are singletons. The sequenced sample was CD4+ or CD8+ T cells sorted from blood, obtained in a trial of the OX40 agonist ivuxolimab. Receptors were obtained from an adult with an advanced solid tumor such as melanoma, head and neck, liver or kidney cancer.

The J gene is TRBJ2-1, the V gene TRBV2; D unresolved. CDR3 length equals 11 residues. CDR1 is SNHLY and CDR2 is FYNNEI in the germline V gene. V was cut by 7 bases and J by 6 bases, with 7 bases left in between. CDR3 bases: TGTGCCAGCACGCCGGCCAATGAGCAGTTCTTC. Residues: CASTPANEQFF.

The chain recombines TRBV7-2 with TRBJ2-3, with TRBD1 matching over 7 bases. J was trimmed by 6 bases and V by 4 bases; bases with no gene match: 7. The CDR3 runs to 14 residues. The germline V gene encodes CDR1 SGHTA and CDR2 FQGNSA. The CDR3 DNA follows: TGTGCCAGCAGCTCACAGGGGCTCCGGGATACGCAGTATTTT. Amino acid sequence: CASSSQGLRDTQYF.

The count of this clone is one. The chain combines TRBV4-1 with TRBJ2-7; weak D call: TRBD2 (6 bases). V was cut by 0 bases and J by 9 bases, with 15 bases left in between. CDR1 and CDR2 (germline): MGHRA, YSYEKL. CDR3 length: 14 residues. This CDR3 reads CASSQDFAGRRQYF. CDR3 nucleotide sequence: TGCGCCAGCAGCCAAGACTTTGCTGGGAGGCGGCAGTACTTC.

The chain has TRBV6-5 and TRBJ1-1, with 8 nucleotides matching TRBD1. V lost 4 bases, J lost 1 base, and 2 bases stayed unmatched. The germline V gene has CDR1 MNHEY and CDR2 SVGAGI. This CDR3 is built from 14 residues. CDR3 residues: CASSSDRGNTEAFF. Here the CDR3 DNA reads TGTGCCAGCAGTTCTGACAGGGGGAACACTGAAGCTTTCTTT.

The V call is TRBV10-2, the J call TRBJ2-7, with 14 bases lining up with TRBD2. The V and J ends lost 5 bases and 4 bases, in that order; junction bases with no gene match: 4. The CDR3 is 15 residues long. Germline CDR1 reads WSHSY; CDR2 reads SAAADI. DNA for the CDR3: TGCGCCAGCAGTAAGGGGACTAGCGGGAGTTACGAGCAGTACTTC. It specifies CASSKGTSGSYEQYF.

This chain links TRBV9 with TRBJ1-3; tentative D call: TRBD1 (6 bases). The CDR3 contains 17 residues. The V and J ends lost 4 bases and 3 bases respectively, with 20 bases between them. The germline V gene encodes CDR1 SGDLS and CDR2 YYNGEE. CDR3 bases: TGTGCCAGCAGCTCCCCCGAAGGGGGGGATCGTGGAAACACCATATATTTT. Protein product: CASSSPEGGDRGNTIYF. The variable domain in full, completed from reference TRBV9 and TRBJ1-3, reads DSGVTQTPKHLITATGQRVTLRCSPRSGDLSVYWYQQSLDQGLQFLIQYYNGEERAKGNILERFSAQQFPDLHSELNLSSLELGDSALYFCASSSPEGGDRGNTIYFGEGSWLTVV.

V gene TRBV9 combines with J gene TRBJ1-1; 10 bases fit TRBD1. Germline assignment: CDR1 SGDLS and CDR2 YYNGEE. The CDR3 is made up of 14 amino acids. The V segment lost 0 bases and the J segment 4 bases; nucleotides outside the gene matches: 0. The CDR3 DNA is TGTGCCAGCAGCGTAGGGACAGGGGGCACTGAAGCTTTCTTT. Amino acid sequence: CASSVGTGGTEAFF.

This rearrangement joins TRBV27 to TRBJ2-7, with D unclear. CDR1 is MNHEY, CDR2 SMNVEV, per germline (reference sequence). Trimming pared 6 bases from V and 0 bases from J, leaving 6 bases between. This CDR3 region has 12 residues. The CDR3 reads CASRGISYEQYF. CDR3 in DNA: TGTGCCAGCAGGGGGATCTCCTACGAGCAGTACTTC.

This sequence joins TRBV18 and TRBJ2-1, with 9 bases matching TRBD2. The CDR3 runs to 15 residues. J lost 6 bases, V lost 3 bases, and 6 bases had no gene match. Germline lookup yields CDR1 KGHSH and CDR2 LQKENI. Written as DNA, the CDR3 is TGTGCCAGCTCACCGGGAGCGGGAGGCCTCAATGAGCAGTTCTTC. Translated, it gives CASSPGAGGLNEQFF.

This CDR3 reads CAWKFRDRINEKLFF. CDR3 DNA sequence: TGTGCCTGGAAGTTCCGGGACAGGATTAATGAAAAACTGTTTTTT. This chain uses TRBV30 with TRBJ1-4, with 8 bases identical to TRBD1. Germline values: CDR1 GTSNPN, CDR2 SVGIG (reference sequence). The J segment lost 4 bases and the V segment lost 4 bases, leaving 8 bases of the junction unmatched. The CDR3 has 15 amino acids.

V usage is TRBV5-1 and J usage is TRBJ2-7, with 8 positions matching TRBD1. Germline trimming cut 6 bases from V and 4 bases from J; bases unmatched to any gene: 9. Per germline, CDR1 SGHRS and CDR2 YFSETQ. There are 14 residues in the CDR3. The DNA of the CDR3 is TGCGCCAGCACCACCGGACAGGGACGTTACGAGCAGTACTTC. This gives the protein CASTTGQGRYEQYF. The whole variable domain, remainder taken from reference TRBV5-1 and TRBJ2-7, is KAGVTQTPRYLIKTRGQQVTLSCSPISGHRSVSWYQQTPGQGLQFLFEYFSETQRNKGNFPGRFSGRQFSNSRSEMNVSTLELGDSALYLCASTTGQGRYEQYFGPGTRLTVT.

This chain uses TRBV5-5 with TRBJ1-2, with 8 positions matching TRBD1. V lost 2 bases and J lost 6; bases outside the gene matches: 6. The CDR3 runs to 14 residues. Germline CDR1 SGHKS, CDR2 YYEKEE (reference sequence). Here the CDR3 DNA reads TGTGCCAGCAGCTTCGTAACAGGGGGGGATGGCTACACCTTC. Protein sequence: CASSFVTGGDGYTF.

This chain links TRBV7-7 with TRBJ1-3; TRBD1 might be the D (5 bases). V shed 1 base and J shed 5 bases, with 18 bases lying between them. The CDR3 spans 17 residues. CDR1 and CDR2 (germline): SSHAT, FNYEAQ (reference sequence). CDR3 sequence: CASSLGFWGRDRNTIYF. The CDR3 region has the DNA TGTGCCAGCAGCTTAGGTTTCTGGGGACGGGACCGAAACACCATATATTTT. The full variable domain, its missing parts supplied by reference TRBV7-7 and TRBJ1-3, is GAGVSQSPRYKVTKRGQDVTLRCDPISSHATLYWYQQALGQGPEFLTYFNYEAQPDKSGLPSDRFSAERPEGSISTLTIQRTEQRDSAMYRCASSLGFWGRDRNTIYFGEGSWLTVV.

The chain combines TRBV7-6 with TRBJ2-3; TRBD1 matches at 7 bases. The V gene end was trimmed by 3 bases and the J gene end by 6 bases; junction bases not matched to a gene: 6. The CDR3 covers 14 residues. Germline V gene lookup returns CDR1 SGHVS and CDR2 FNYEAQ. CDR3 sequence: CASSFRQGKDTQYF. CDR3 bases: TGTGCCAGCAGCTTTCGACAGGGCAAGGATACGCAGTATTTT. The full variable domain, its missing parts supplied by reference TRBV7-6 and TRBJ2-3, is GAGVSQSPRYKVTKRGQDVALRCDPISGHVSLYWYRQALGQGPEFLTYFNYEAQQDKSGLPNDRFSAERPEGSISTLTIQRTEQRDSAMYRCASSFRQGKDTQYFGPGTRLTVL.

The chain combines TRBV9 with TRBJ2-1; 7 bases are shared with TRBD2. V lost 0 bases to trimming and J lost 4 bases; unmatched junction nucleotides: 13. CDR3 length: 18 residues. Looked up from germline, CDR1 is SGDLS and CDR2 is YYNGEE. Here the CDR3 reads CASSVDWLADTFYNEQFF. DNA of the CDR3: TGTGCCAGCAGCGTAGACTGGCTAGCGGACACCTTTTACAATGAGCAGTTCTTC.

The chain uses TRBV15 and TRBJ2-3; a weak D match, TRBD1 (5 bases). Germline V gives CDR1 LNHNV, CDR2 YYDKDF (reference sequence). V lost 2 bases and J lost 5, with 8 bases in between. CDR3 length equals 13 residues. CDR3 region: CATSRSQGDTQYF. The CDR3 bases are TGTGCCACCAGCAGATCTCAGGGAGATACGCAGTATTTT.

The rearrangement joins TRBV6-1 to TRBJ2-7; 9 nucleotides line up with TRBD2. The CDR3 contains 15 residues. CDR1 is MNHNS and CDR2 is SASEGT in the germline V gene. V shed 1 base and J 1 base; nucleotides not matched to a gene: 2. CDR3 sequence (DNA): TGTGCCAGCAGTGAAGAGGCGGGAGGGTCCTACGAGCAGTACTTC. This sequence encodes CASSEEAGGSYEQYF.

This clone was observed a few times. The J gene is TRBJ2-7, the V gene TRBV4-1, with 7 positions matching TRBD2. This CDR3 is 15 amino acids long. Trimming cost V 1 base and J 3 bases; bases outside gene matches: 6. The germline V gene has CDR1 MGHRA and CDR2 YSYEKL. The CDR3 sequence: CASSQVVGGSYEQYF. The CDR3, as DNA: TGCGCCAGCAGCCAAGTGGTGGGCGGGAGCTACGAGCAGTACTTC.